These T cell receptor beta chains were read from a single sample in a study of blood T cells in healthy people across ages. TCRdb independently ran MiXCR on the 5' RACE reads; one entry per CDR3 protein. The sample consists of about 1.8 million distinct CDR3 sequences, around half of them appearing once. Sequences were obtained from blood. The receptors here all came from a woman aged 40 to 55 in good health. Each CDR3 is given with its conserved first and last residue. D genes are given only for firm matches. Expanded clones get a size class; other rows say once, few or many, or leave the size out.

size	D	V	J	DNA	CDR3
NA	NA	TRBV6-1	TRBJ2-1	TGTGCCAGCAGTGGGCAGGGGAACTACAATGAGCAGTTCTTC	CASSGQGNYNEQFF
NA	NA	TRBV12-3/TRBV12-4	TRBJ1-2	TGTGCCAGCAGTAAAGACGCAGTTTATGGCTACACCTTC	CASSKDAVYGYTF
NA	NA	TRBV7-9	TRBJ2-1	TGTGCCAGTAACAGGGCGTTGGAGCAGTTCTTC	CASNRALEQFF
NA	TRBD1	TRBV15	TRBJ1-4	TGTGCCACCAACAAAGACAGGGGGCGCTTGGAAAAACTGTTTTTT	CATNKDRGRLEKLFF
NA	NA	TRBV7-2	TRBJ2-3	TGTGCCAGCAGCTTAGTATATCGAGGGGAGGAGACAGATACGCAGTATTTT	CASSLVYRGEETDTQYF
few	NA	TRBV27	TRBJ2-1	TGTGCCAGCAGTTTATATACTGGAATCAATGAGCAGTTCTTC	CASSLYTGINEQFF
NA	TRBD1	TRBV12-3/TRBV12-4	TRBJ2-5	TGTGCCAGCAGATACGCCGGGACAGGGAAAGAGACCCAGTACTTC	CASRYAGTGKETQYF
few	NA	TRBV13	TRBJ1-6	TGTGCCAGCAGCTTACTCCAGGGTGTAATTCATTCACCCCTCCACTTT	CASSLLQGVIHSPLHF
NA	TRBD2	TRBV20-1	TRBJ2-7	TGCAGTGCTGGGGGACTAGCGGGGACCAGGATTTCCTACAATGAGCAGTACTTC	CSAGGLAGTRISYNEQYF
NA	TRBD1	TRBV7-2	TRBJ2-1	TGTGCCAGCAGCTTGACAGGGGGCGCAGGGAATGAGCAGTTCTTC	CASSLTGGAGNEQFF
few	NA	TRBV27	TRBJ2-3	TGTGCCAGCGCCAACTTCGGAGATACGCAGTATTTT	CASANFGDTQYF
few	NA	TRBV5-1	TRBJ2-5	TGCGCCAGCAGCTTACTGTCAAAACAAGAGACCCAGTACTTC	CASSLLSKQETQYF
few	NA	TRBV3-1	TRBJ2-3	TGTGCCAGCAGCCAAGAAGCCTCCGCAGGGTTCAGCTTCACAGATACGCAGTATTTT	CASSQEASAGFSFTDTQYF
once	NA	TRBV6-5	TRBJ2-4	NA	CASSTSTGGQYF
many	TRBD1	TRBV5-1	TRBJ2-7	TGCGCCAGCAGCCTCCAGGGGGACGAGCAGTACTTC	CASSLQGDEQYF
NA	NA	TRBV20-1	TRBJ2-1	TGCAGTGCGGTTAACACACGAAGGAACGAGCAGTTCTTC	CSAVNTRRNEQFF
NA	NA	TRBV9	TRBJ2-7	TGTGCCAGCAGGGAGCTCGGGCAGGAGTACTTC	CASRELGQEYF
NA	NA	TRBV20-1	TRBJ2-7	TGCAGTGCTAGCACGTTTTCCCTGGGGGGGGCACACAGGGAGCAGTACTTC	CSASTFSLGGAHREQYF
NA	TRBD2	TRBV5-1	TRBJ2-7	TGCGCCAGTAAACCCGGGACTAGCGTCTACGAGCAGTACTTC	CASKPGTSVYEQYF
few	NA	TRBV6-5	TRBJ2-3	TGTGCCAGCAGTTACGATCGGGTGTCTAGCACAGATACGCAGTATTTT	CASSYDRVSSTDTQYF
few	TRBD1	TRBV29-1	TRBJ2-3	TGCAGCGTTGAAGGGACAGGGGGCACAGATACGCAGTATTTT	CSVEGTGGTDTQYF
NA	NA	TRBV27	TRBJ1-2	TGTGCCAGCAGTTTATCCCCCCCAGGCGGTGGCTACACCTTC	CASSLSPPGGGYTF
many	TRBD1	TRBV13	TRBJ2-7	TGTGCCAGCAGCGCCAGGGACAGGGACTACGAGCAGTACTTC	CASSARDRDYEQYF
NA	NA	TRBV12-3/TRBV12-4	TRBJ2-2	TGTGCCAGCAGTTTAGTGGGAGGCGGGGAGCTGTTTTTT	CASSLVGGGELFF
NA	NA	TRBV9	TRBJ2-5	TGTGCCAGCAGCTTTAGCCTCGAAGAGACCCAGTACTTC	CASSFSLEETQYF
few	NA	TRBV27	TRBJ2-5	TGTGCCAGCAGTCCTCGGACACTGGGGGAGACCCAGTACTTC	CASSPRTLGETQYF
NA	NA	TRBV6-6	TRBJ1-1	TGTGCCAGCAGTTACGGGGCGCCTGAAGCTTTCTTT	CASSYGAPEAFF
NA	TRBD2	TRBV13	TRBJ2-1	TGTGCCAGCAGCCCTAACGGGGGGGCGACCAACAATGAGCAGTTCTTC	CASSPNGGATNNEQFF
few	TRBD1	TRBV2	TRBJ2-5	TGTGCCAGCAGTTCGGACAGGCCTCAAGAGACCCAGTACTTC	CASSSDRPQETQYF
NA	TRBD1	TRBV28	TRBJ2-3	TGTGCCAACAGTTCTGGGACAGCGATCACAGATACGCAGTATTTT	CANSSGTAITDTQYF
NA	TRBD2	TRBV5-5	TRBJ2-3	TGTGCCAGCAGGGCGGGGGTGGCTCCCCCAGATACGCAGTATTTT	CASRAGVAPPDTQYF
few	TRBD2	TRBV4-1	TRBJ2-7	TGCGCCAGCAGCCAAGAGGGTAGCGGGTCCTACGAGCAGTACTTC	CASSQEGSGSYEQYF
NA	NA	TRBV5-1	TRBJ2-7	TGCGCCAGCAGCATAGGGGATTATGAGTCCGAGCAGTACTTC	CASSIGDYESEQYF
NA	NA	TRBV6-1	TRBJ1-2	TGTGCCAGCAGTGAAGTAGGGTTTGGCTACACCTTC	CASSEVGFGYTF
NA	NA	TRBV20-1	TRBJ2-3	TGCAGTGCTAGTGACAGCTACACAGATACGCAGTATTTT	CSASDSYTDTQYF
NA	NA	TRBV7-2	TRBJ2-1	TGTGCCAGCACCCCAGGGGGGGGGATGACCTACAATGAGCAGTTCTTC	CASTPGGGMTYNEQFF
NA	NA	TRBV3-1	TRBJ1-4	TGTGCCAGCAGCCAAGAGTACGGCGCCGAGAGAGAAAAACTGTTTTTT	CASSQEYGAEREKLFF
NA	NA	TRBV29-1	TRBJ2-3	TGCAGCGGTCTAGAATACACAGATACGCAGTATTTT	CSGLEYTDTQYF
NA	TRBD1	TRBV7-3	TRBJ1-2	TGTGCCAGCAGCCACACAGGGGATAACTATGGCTACACCTTC	CASSHTGDNYGYTF
once	TRBD1	TRBV5-5	TRBJ1-6	TGTGCCAGCATCCGCGACCGACAGGGCCCCTCGCCCCTCCACTTT	CASIRDRQGPSPLHF
NA	NA	TRBV7-2	TRBJ1-2	TGTGCCAGCAGCTTACCCCAGGGGCCAACTAACTATGGCTACACCTTC	CASSLPQGPTNYGYTF
few	TRBD2	TRBV6-1	TRBJ2-3	TGTGCCAGCAGTACCCTTAGCGGGGGGCCCACAGATACGCAGTATTTT	CASSTLSGGPTDTQYF
NA	NA	TRBV18	TRBJ2-5	TGTGCCAGCCCACCTCTCAGTAACTACCAAGAGACCCAGTACTTC	CASPPLSNYQETQYF
few	NA	TRBV2	TRBJ2-6	TGTGCCACAATCTCTGGGGCCAACGTCCTGACTTTC	CATISGANVLTF
NA	TRBD2	TRBV6-1	TRBJ2-4	TGTGCCAGCCGTGGACGAGCGGGGTCCTATGTGCAGTACTTC	CASRGRAGSYVQYF
NA	TRBD2	TRBV7-2	TRBJ2-3	TGTGCCAGCAGCTTAGGGGCTAGCGGGGGGGTTCAAGATACGCAGTATTTT	CASSLGASGGVQDTQYF
NA	NA	TRBV7-2	TRBJ2-1	TGTGCCAGCAGCTTGGCCAACCTCGATGAGCAGTTCTTC	CASSLANLDEQFF
NA	NA	TRBV7-9	TRBJ2-4	TGTGCCAGCAGCGGAGTCAGAGACCTAAACATTCAGTACTTC	CASSGVRDLNIQYF
NA	TRBD1	TRBV7-2	TRBJ1-1	TGTGCCAGCAGCTTAGTGGCAGGGGGTATCACTGAAGCTTTCTTT	CASSLVAGGITEAFF
NA	NA	TRBV20-1	TRBJ2-5	TGCAGTGCCGATCGTCTCGTCAACGAGGGGGAGACCCAGTACTTC	CSADRLVNEGETQYF
NA	NA	TRBV20-1	TRBJ1-2	TGCAGGGGGGGGCTGGGTGGCCTTTCTTTGGGCTACACCTTC	CRGGLGGLSLGYTF
many	TRBD1	TRBV7-2	TRBJ2-7	TGTGCCAGCAGCTTAGGGATTTGGGTGACAGGGAGCTCCTACGAGCAGTACTTC	CASSLGIWVTGSSYEQYF
NA	NA	TRBV7-2	TRBJ1-1	TGTGCCAGCAGCCCTTCGACAGATATGAACACTGAAGCTTTCTTT	CASSPSTDMNTEAFF